A selection of T cell receptor beta chains follows, all from one sample in a study of response to subunit inactivated influenza vaccine. TCRdb re-analysed the RT-PCR reads in MiXCR, keeping a single row per CDR3 protein. The sample contains 450,000 to 600,000 distinct CDR3 sequences, 16% of which appear only once. Material: CD4+ T cells sorted from PBMCs, obtained less than 30 months after vaccination. All receptors come from a man between 50 and 69 years old who received an inactivated influenza vaccine. CDR3s include the opening cysteine and the closing phenylalanine or tryptophan. Fields, in order: V gene, D gene, clone size, J gene, CDR3 DNA, CDR3 protein. The D gene is left open where the match is weak. Part of the rows lack a size; the others show once, few, many or a class for expanded clones.

V: TRBV12-3/TRBV12-4
D: .
size: many
J: TRBJ1-2
DNA: TGTGCCAGCAGTTGGGACACCCGAGCTGTCTATGGCTACACCTTC
CDR3: CASSWDTRAVYGYTF

V: TRBV10-3
D: TRBD2
size: few
J: TRBJ2-4
DNA: TGTGCCATCAGTACTTATAGCGGGAGGGGTAACATTCAGTACTTC
CDR3: CAISTYSGRGNIQYF

V: TRBV19
D: TRBD1
size: .
J: TRBJ2-1
DNA: TGTGCCAGTAGTATGACAGGGTCGGGCAATGAGCAGTTCTTC
CDR3: CASSMTGSGNEQFF

V: TRBV7-9
D: .
size: .
J: TRBJ2-7
DNA: TGTGCCAGCAGCTTAGCGTGGGCGGGTGGCGAGCAGTACTTC
CDR3: CASSLAWAGGEQYF

V: TRBV20-1
D: .
size: few
J: TRBJ2-7
DNA: TGCAGTGCTAGAGTTTCCGCTAGAAGCTCCTACGAGCAGTACTTC
CDR3: CSARVSARSSYEQYF

V: TRBV20-1
D: .
size: few
J: TRBJ1-3
DNA: TGCAGTGCCCTAAGCTCTGGAAACACCATATATTTT
CDR3: CSALSSGNTIYF

V: TRBV20-1
D: .
size: .
J: TRBJ2-1
DNA: TGCAGTGCTAGACCCTCCTACAATGAGCAGTTCTTC
CDR3: CSARPSYNEQFF

V: TRBV25-1
D: .
size: few
J: TRBJ2-7
DNA: TGTGCCAGCAGCGCGACCCGCGAGCAGTACTTC
CDR3: CASSATREQYF

V: TRBV20-1
D: TRBD2
size: .
J: TRBJ2-3
DNA: TGCAGTGCTTTAACCTCCGGGGGGGCATCAGATACGCAGTATTTT
CDR3: CSALTSGGASDTQYF

V: TRBV7-2
D: .
size: few
J: TRBJ2-3
DNA: TGTGCCAGCAGACTTACGGCTGCAGATACGCAGTATTTT
CDR3: CASRLTAADTQYF

V: TRBV7-8
D: .
size: few
J: TRBJ2-3
DNA: TGTGCCAGCATCCGAATAGGGGGAGCCGACACAGATACGCAGTATTTT
CDR3: CASIRIGGADTDTQYF

V: TRBV12-3/TRBV12-4
D: TRBD2
size: few
J: TRBJ2-1
DNA: TGTGCCAGCAGTCCTCCGGGACTAGCGGGGGACAATGAGCAGTTCTTC
CDR3: CASSPPGLAGDNEQFF

V: TRBV18
D: .
size: few
J: TRBJ2-7
DNA: TGTGCCAGCTCACGTGACCACTCCTACGAGCAGTACTTC
CDR3: CASSRDHSYEQYF

V: TRBV4-2
D: .
size: .
J: TRBJ1-5
DNA: TGTGCCAGCAGCCAAGAGGTTACGGATCAGCCCCAGCATTTT
CDR3: CASSQEVTDQPQHF

V: TRBV2
D: .
size: few
J: TRBJ2-1
DNA: TGTGCCAGCAGTGAAATCTGGGGGCGCAATGAGCAGTTCTTC
CDR3: CASSEIWGRNEQFF

V: TRBV20-1
D: TRBD1
size: many
J: TRBJ2-2
DNA: TGCAGTGCTAGAGCCCGAAGGACAGGAAACACCGGGGAGCTGTTTTTT
CDR3: CSARARRTGNTGELFF

V: TRBV6-2/TRBV6-3
D: TRBD1
size: few
J: TRBJ1-1
DNA: TGTGCCAGCAGCCGCGCCGTAGGACAGGACAGTGGTGAAGCTTTCTTT
CDR3: CASSRAVGQDSGEAFF

V: TRBV5-1
D: TRBD2
size: .
J: TRBJ2-2
DNA: TGCGCCAGCAGCTTGTCTAGCGGGAATTACGCCGGGGAGCTGTTTTTT
CDR3: CASSLSSGNYAGELFF

V: TRBV18
D: .
size: .
J: TRBJ2-6
DNA: TGTGCCAGCTCACCTAGACAGGGACTTAGCTCTGGGGCCAACGTCCTGACTTTC
CDR3: CASSPRQGLSSGANVLTF

V: TRBV7-8
D: .
size: few
J: TRBJ1-2
DNA: TGTGCCAGCAGCAGAACTATTACAGCGGGCACCTTC
CDR3: CASSRTITAGTF

V: TRBV4-3
D: .
size: few
J: TRBJ2-1
DNA: TGCGCCAGCAGCCAAGAATCCGCCCCCGGCATCAATGAGCAGTTCTTC
CDR3: CASSQESAPGINEQFF

V: TRBV10-3
D: TRBD1
size: .
J: TRBJ1-5
DNA: TGTGCCATCAGTTTTGACAGGGTTAGCAATCAGCCCCAGCATTTT
CDR3: CAISFDRVSNQPQHF

V: TRBV20-1
D: .
size: many
J: TRBJ2-7
DNA: TGCAGTGCTAGTTGGCAGACCTACGAGCAGTACTTC
CDR3: CSASWQTYEQYF

V: TRBV12-3/TRBV12-4
D: .
size: .
J: TRBJ2-1
DNA: TGTGCCAGCAGTGCGACACGAATATACAATGAGCAGTTCTTC
CDR3: CASSATRIYNEQFF

V: TRBV4-2
D: TRBD2
size: few
J: TRBJ2-3
DNA: TGTGCCAGCAGCCTTTTTCTAGCGGGAGGGCGAGGGTCAGATACGCAGTATTTT
CDR3: CASSLFLAGGRGSDTQYF

V: TRBV12-3/TRBV12-4
D: .
size: .
J: TRBJ1-2
DNA: TGTGCCAGCAGTCGGGGCCAGCTGGGTGGCTACACCTTC
CDR3: CASSRGQLGGYTF

V: TRBV4-2
D: TRBD1
size: few
J: TRBJ1-3
DNA: TGTGCCAGCAGCCTCGCTGGGACAGGGGTAGATGGAAACACCATATATTTT
CDR3: CASSLAGTGVDGNTIYF

V: TRBV6-2/TRBV6-3
D: TRBD1
size: .
J: TRBJ1-1
DNA: TGTGCCAGCACCAAGGGGACAGGCAAAGATGGCACTGAAGCTTTCTTT
CDR3: CASTKGTGKDGTEAFF

V: TRBV2
D: .
size: few
J: TRBJ2-2
DNA: TGTGCCAGCAGTGCCTTGAGTGGCGCCGGGGAGCTGTTTTTT
CDR3: CASSALSGAGELFF

V: TRBV30
D: TRBD2
size: .
J: TRBJ2-1
DNA: TGTGCCTGGAGTGAGAAGGGACTAGCTCAACGGCAGTTCTTC
CDR3: CAWSEKGLAQRQFF

V: TRBV7-9
D: .
size: .
J: TRBJ2-1
DNA: TGTGCCAGCAGCTTAACAGGGCCGAACTACAATGAGCAGTTCTTC
CDR3: CASSLTGPNYNEQFF

V: TRBV3-1
D: .
size: .
J: TRBJ2-7
DNA: TGTGCCAGCAGCCCACTAGGAGGAGGCGAGCAGTACTTC
CDR3: CASSPLGGGEQYF

V: TRBV10-3
D: TRBD1
size: .
J: TRBJ2-7
DNA: TGTGCCATCAGATCCGGGACAGGGGCCTACGAGCAGTACTTC
CDR3: CAIRSGTGAYEQYF

V: TRBV29-1
D: .
size: few
J: TRBJ2-7
DNA: TGCAGCGCCCTGGGGGCCAGCTCCTACGAGCAGTACTTC
CDR3: CSALGASSYEQYF

V: TRBV20-1
D: TRBD1
size: .
J: TRBJ1-5
DNA: TGCAGTGCTGGCGGGACAGGGTATAGCAATCAGCCCCAGCATTTT
CDR3: CSAGGTGYSNQPQHF

V: TRBV2
D: .
size: .
J: TRBJ2-7
DNA: TGTGCCAGCAGTGAACCAGGGGGGCATTCCTACGAGCAGTACTTC
CDR3: CASSEPGGHSYEQYF

V: TRBV28
D: .
size: .
J: TRBJ2-1
DNA: TGTGCCAGCAGTTTACAGGCAGGCTCAGGTGAGCAGTTCTTC
CDR3: CASSLQAGSGEQFF

V: TRBV5-1
D: TRBD1
size: .
J: TRBJ2-7
DNA: TGCGCCAGCAGCCCGAATGGACAGGGGATACCGCCCTACGAGCAGTACTTC
CDR3: CASSPNGQGIPPYEQYF

V: TRBV7-2
D: TRBD1
size: few
J: TRBJ1-4
DNA: TGTGCCAGCAGACCCACAGGGGGCGCGCATGAAAAACTGTTTTTT
CDR3: CASRPTGGAHEKLFF

V: TRBV5-1
D: .
size: few
J: TRBJ1-1
DNA: TGCGCCAGCGCTTCTGGGTTGGAAGGGACTGAAGCTTTCTTT
CDR3: CASASGLEGTEAFF

V: TRBV20-1
D: .
size: few
J: TRBJ2-3
DNA: TGCAGTGCTAGAGATTTATCGGGAGTAGCAGATACGCAGTATTTT
CDR3: CSARDLSGVADTQYF